The 24 T cell receptor beta chains reported below all come from one sample, sequenced in a study of cytomegalovirus exposure and HLA in healthy donors. The study ran its PCR with 60 Vbeta and 13 Jbeta primers. Assay: immunoSEQ multiplex PCR; the TCRdb copy retains only in-frame clones and omits some. Of more than 110,000 clones listed, roughly four fifths were seen once; the top ten hold more than 4%. What was sequenced was PBMCs. The receptors come from a man aged 40-50 years in good health and CMV-seropositive.

On this clone: Other DNA variants within this sample encode the same CDR3. The gene calls are TRBV4-1 and TRBJ1-5; 7 bases are a match to TRBD1. CDR1 and CDR2 (germline): MGHRA, YSYEKL. CDR3 size: 15 residues. Trimming at V came to 3 bases and at J to 4 bases, leaving 6 bases not matched to a gene. CDR3 sequence: CASSQNRGWNQPQHF. CDR3 nucleotide sequence: TGCGCCAGCAGCCAGAACAGGGGCTGGAATCAGCCCCAGCATTTT.

The table lists this clone with a few counts. The V gene is TRBV6-5, the J gene TRBJ1-5; 7 nucleotides line up with TRBD1. Trimming took 6 bases from V and 0 from J; bases not matched to a gene: 5. The germline V gene has CDR1 MNHEY and CDR2 SVGAGI. This CDR3 comprises 15 residues. CDR3 loop: CASRITGDSNQPQHF. The CDR3 nucleotides are TGTGCCAGCAGGATAACAGGGGATAGCAATCAGCCCCAGCATTTT.

The chain recombines TRBV18 with TRBJ2-1; the match to TRBD1 covers 10 bases. The CDR3 consists of 15 residues. V lost 4 bases, J lost 1 base, and 1 base stayed unmatched. Germline V lookup: CDR1 KGHSH, CDR2 LQKENI. The CDR3 loop is CASSRTGGSYNEQFF. The CDR3 DNA is TGTGCCAGCTCACGGACAGGGGGGTCCTACAATGAGCAGTTCTTC. The variable domain in full, with the rest retrieved from reference TRBV18 and TRBJ2-1, is NAGVMQNPRHLVRRRGQEARLRCSPMKGHSHVYWYRQLPEEGLKFMVYLQKENIIDESGMPKERFSAEFPKEGPSILRIQQVVRGDSAAYFCASSRTGGSYNEQFFGPGTRLTVL.

The rearrangement links TRBV7-9 to TRBJ2-7; D is possibly TRBD1 (5 bases). Trimming took 3 bases from V and 6 from J, leaving 18 bases between them. Germline values: CDR1 SEHNR, CDR2 FQNEAQ (reference sequence). The length of the CDR3 is 15 residues. CDR3 region: CASSLPGFQGGEQYF. CDR3 nucleotides: TGTGCCAGCAGCTTGCCCGGATTTCAGGGTGGCGAGCAGTACTTC. Supplemented by reference TRBV7-9 and TRBJ2-7, the full variable domain reads DTGVSQNPRHKITKRGQNVTFRCDPISEHNRLYWYRQTLGQGPEFLTYFQNEAQLEKSRLLSDRFSAERPKGSFSTLEIQRTEQGDSAMYLCASSLPGFQGGEQYFGPGTRLTVT.

The rearrangement links TRBV13 to TRBJ1-2, with TRBD1 matching over 7 bases. CDR1 PRHDT and CDR2 FYEKMQ come from the germline V gene (reference sequence). V shed 4 bases, J shed 4 bases, and the junction held 12 bases outside the gene matches. CDR3 length: 16 amino acids. CDR3 region: CASSSNLQGLSYGYTF. CDR3 in DNA: TGTGCCAGCAGCTCCAACCTACAGGGGTTAAGCTATGGCTACACCTTC.

V usage is TRBV30 and J usage is TRBJ2-3, with 8 bases aligning to TRBD1. The V and J ends lost 3 bases and 3 bases, in that order; junction bases with no gene match: 11. The CDR3 is made up of 16 amino acids. The germline CDR1 and CDR2 sequences are GTSNPN and SVGIG (reference sequence). CDR3 loop: CAWRRATGVGTDTQYF. As DNA, the CDR3 is TGTGCCTGGAGGAGGGCGACAGGGGTAGGGACAGATACGCAGTATTTT.

The rearrangement links TRBV19 to TRBJ1-5; 7 positions agree with TRBD1. The V and J ends lost 4 bases and 1 base, in that order; junction bases with no gene match: 10. In germline, CDR1 is LNHDA, CDR2 SQIVND (reference sequence). This CDR3 is built from 17 residues. CDR3 in amino acids: CASSTLPTGVSNQPQHF. The CDR3 region has the DNA TGTGCCAGTAGTACCCTACCTACAGGGGTGAGCAATCAGCCCCAGCATTTT.

V is TRBV11-2 and J is TRBJ2-6; D uncertain. The CDR3 has 14 residues. Trimming took 2 bases from V and 2 from J, leaving 4 bases between them. The V gene's germline CDR1 is SGHAT and CDR2 FQNNGV. The CDR3 loop is CASSLQTGANVLTF. The CDR3 nucleotides are TGTGCCAGCAGCTTACAGACTGGGGCCAACGTCCTGACTTTC. The variable domain in full, with the rest retrieved from reference TRBV11-2 and TRBJ2-6, is EAGVAQSPRYKIIEKRQSVAFWCNPISGHATLYWYQQILGQGPKLLIQFQNNGVVDDSQLPKDRFSAERLKGVDSTLKIQPAKLEDSAVYLCASSLQTGANVLTFGAGSRLTVL.

The chain combines TRBV7-2 with TRBJ1-2, with D perhaps matching TRBD1 (5 bases). Per germline, CDR1 SGHTA and CDR2 FQGNSA. CDR3 length: 14 residues. The V and J ends lost 5 bases and 4 bases respectively, with 14 bases between them. For the CDR3, the DNA is TGTGCCAGCAGCCCGATGGACACCTTCTATGGCTACACCTTC. The encoded protein is CASSPMDTFYGYTF.

This sequence joins TRBV6-6 and TRBJ2-3; 11 nucleotides match TRBD2. In germline, CDR1 is MNHNY, CDR2 SVGAGI (reference sequence). The V segment lost 3 bases and the J segment 5 bases; nucleotides outside the gene matches: 7. The CDR3 is made up of 16 amino acids. CDR3 nucleotide sequence: TGTGCCAGCAGTTATCGACTAGCGGGAATCAAAGATACGCAGTATTTT. As protein: CASSYRLAGIKDTQYF.

A remark on this clone: A junction end diverges from the germline sequence, so it may reflect a read error. The chain has TRBV30 and TRBJ1-1; no firm D call. Per germline, CDR1 GTSNPN and CDR2 SVGIG (reference sequence). The CDR3 loop spans 13 amino acids. CDR3 nucleotide sequence: TGTGCCCGGAGTGGAGCCCAGAACACTGAAGCTTTCTTT. Protein product: CARSGAQNTEAFF.

The table lists this clone with a few counts. The chain combines TRBV2 with TRBJ2-3; 12 bases align to TRBD2. J gave up 6 bases and V 6 bases, and 7 bases lay outside the gene matches. Per the germline V gene, CDR1 is SNHLY and CDR2 is FYNNEI. This CDR3 has 15 residues. The DNA of the CDR3 is TGTGCCAGCAGGCGACTAGCGGGGGCAGGGGATACGCAGTATTTT. It codes for CASRRLAGAGDTQYF.

This sequence joins TRBV4-1 and TRBJ2-1, with a weak D call TRBD2 (6 bases). CDR1 is MGHRA and CDR2 is YSYEKL in the germline V gene. The CDR3 consists of 16 residues. V lost 4 bases and J lost 3, with 16 bases in between. The CDR3 loop is CASSPGLSLLYNEQFF. DNA of the CDR3: TGCGCCAGCAGCCCGGGACTGTCCCTTCTCTACAATGAGCAGTTCTTC.

The chain joins TRBV5-1 to TRBJ2-3, with 10 bases fitting TRBD2. V lost 6 bases, J lost 3 bases, and 4 bases stayed unmatched. The CDR3 sequence is 14 residues long. Germline values: CDR1 SGHRS, CDR2 YFSETQ. This chain's CDR3 is CASTKLAGTDTQYF. CDR3 bases: TGCGCCAGCACTAAACTAGCGGGAACAGATACGCAGTATTTT.

The chain joins TRBV6-1 to TRBJ2-5; TRBD1 aligns across 7 bases. The CDR3 is 16 residues long. The V and J ends lost 1 base and 4 bases, in that order; junction bases with no gene match: 9. The germline CDR1 and CDR2 sequences are MNHNS and SASEGT. CDR3 sequence: CASSEGQGVTAETQYF. CDR3 in DNA: TGTGCCAGCAGTGAAGGACAGGGAGTGACAGCAGAGACCCAGTACTTC.

V usage is TRBV5-6 and J usage is TRBJ2-5, with TRBD1 matching 8 bases. The CDR3 consists of 15 residues. The trim removed 1 base at V and 0 bases at J, leaving 2 bases unmatched. CDR1 SGHDT and CDR2 YYEEEE come from the germline V gene. The CDR3 nucleotides read TGTGCCAGCAGCTTGCGACAGGGGTACCAAGAGACCCAGTACTTC. It translates to CASSLRQGYQETQYF.

The CDR3 bases are TGTGCCACCCTAAACAGGGGCTATGGCTACACCTTC. Translation: CATLNRGYGYTF. The rearrangement joins TRBV6-5 to TRBJ1-2, with 7 bases lining up with TRBD1. The junction had 6 bases not matched to a gene; V was cut back by 10 bases and J by 4 bases. The CDR3 length is 12 residues. Per germline, CDR1 MNHEY and CDR2 SVGAGI.

The rearrangement links TRBV5-6 to TRBJ2-2, with D unclear. The germline gives CDR1 SGHDT, CDR2 YYEEEE. The CDR3 spans 13 residues. The V end was cut by 2 bases, the J end by 6 bases, with 8 bases between. This CDR3 is CASSLVAAGELFF. The CDR3 bases are TGTGCCAGCAGCTTAGTAGCCGCCGGGGAGCTGTTTTTT. The full variable domain, with the rest looked up from reference TRBV5-6 and TRBJ2-2, is DAGVTQSPTHLIKTRGQQVTLRCSPKSGHDTVSWYQQALGQGPQFIFQYYEEEERQRGNFPDRFSGHQFPNYSSELNVNALLLGDSALYLCASSLVAAGELFFGEGSRLTVL.

CDR3 sequence: CASSHQGQENTEAFF. The CDR3 DNA is TGTGCCAGTAGTCACCAGGGACAGGAGAACACTGAAGCTTTCTTT. This chain uses TRBV19 with TRBJ1-1, with TRBD1 matching 8 bases. The CDR3 spans 15 residues. Germline V lookup: CDR1 LNHDA, CDR2 SQIVND (reference sequence). J lost 1 base, V lost 5 bases, and 6 bases had no gene match.

The chain carries TRBV29-1 and TRBJ1-1; the D is unclear. V lost 4 bases to trimming and J lost 4 bases, with 13 bases between them. CDR3 length: 13 amino acids. Germline-derived CDR1 and CDR2 are SQVTM and ANQGSEA. The CDR3 DNA is TGCAGCGTTGGAGGCAGATCTGGCACTGAAGCTTTCTTT. The encoded protein is CSVGGRSGTEAFF.

A remark on this clone: An end of the junction does not agree with germline; a read error may underlie this. The CDR3 is CASSPTYTGELFF. The CDR3, as DNA: TGTGCTAGCAGCCCCACATATACCGGGGAGCTGTTTTTT. This sequence joins TRBV7-7 and TRBJ2-2, with unresolved D. Germline V gene sequence: CDR1 SSHAT, CDR2 FNYEAQ (reference sequence). CDR3 length equals 13 residues.

The chain couples TRBV7-9 to TRBJ1-4; no reliable D call. V dropped 1 base and J dropped 8 bases, with 11 bases sitting between them. Germline V lookup: CDR1 SEHNR, CDR2 FQNEAQ (reference sequence). The CDR3 covers 14 residues. The CDR3 DNA is TGTGCCAGCAGCTTAGACAGCCACCAGGAAAAACTGTTTTTT. Translating it yields CASSLDSHQEKLFF. Complete variable domain (other parts from reference TRBV7-9 and TRBJ1-4): DTGVSQNPRHKITKRGQNVTFRCDPISEHNRLYWYRQTLGQGPEFLTYFQNEAQLEKSRLLSDRFSAERPKGSFSTLEIQRTEQGDSAMYLCASSLDSHQEKLFFGSGTQLSVL.

The rearrangement joins TRBV9 to TRBJ2-1; 9 bases agree with TRBD2. This CDR3 region has 16 residues. CDR1 is SGDLS, CDR2 YYNGEE, per germline. The V segment lost 1 base and the J segment 9 bases; nucleotides outside the gene matches: 11. The CDR3 here is CASSVHLAGSLSEQFF. CDR3 nucleotides: TGTGCCAGCAGCGTACATCTAGCGGGGTCCCTCAGTGAGCAGTTCTTC.

The chain's CDR3 is CAISEEGAYQPQHF. CDR3 coding DNA: TGTGCCATCAGTGAAGAGGGGGCGTATCAGCCCCAGCATTTT. The chain combines TRBV10-3 with TRBJ1-5; 7 positions match TRBD1. Germline V CDR1 and CDR2: ENHRY, SYGVKD. CDR3 length: 14 amino acids. Trimming took 3 bases from V and 5 from J; bases not matched to a gene: 4.